This T cell receptor (beta chain) was captured in a study of blood T cell repertoires in COVID-19. About the research overall: Collection of acute and convalescent COVID-19 samples took place in the United States, Italy and Spain. Nucleic acid was either cDNA or gDNA, and it came from T cells, B-cell-depleted T cells, or PBMCs.

TCRdb's copy holds only in-frame clones and misses some; the assay was immunoSEQ multiplex PCR. The table has over 450,000 clones, approximately 88% seen once; the top ten hold less than 9%. Germline V lookup: CDR1 SGDLS, CDR2 YYNGEE. V lost 3 bases to trimming and J lost 9 bases, with 22 bases between them. This CDR3 comprises 17 residues. The rearrangement uses TRBV9 and TRBJ1-6, with D maybe TRBD1 (6 bases). The TCR was taken from a woman in her forties or fifties with COVID-19, enrolled during active disease. Sequencing was done on a sample of peripheral blood. The chain's CDR3 is CASSATGYDPQISPLHF. For the CDR3, the DNA is TGTGCCAGCAGCGCCACAGGGTATGATCCCCAAATTTCACCCCTCCACTTT.